These 5 T cell receptor beta chains were all obtained from the same sample, sequenced in a study of cytomegalovirus exposure and HLA in healthy donors. PCR amplification relied on 60 Vbeta primers (plus 13 Jbeta primers). Assay: immunoSEQ multiplex PCR; the TCRdb copy retains only in-frame clones and omits some. Seen here are about 95,000 clones, roughly four fifths observed once, and the top ten hold 3.4%. Input material: PBMCs. These receptors came from a man aged 25 to 40 in good health and CMV-seropositive.

The V gene is TRBV5-1, the J gene TRBJ2-7; 8 bases match TRBD1. The CDR3 totals 15 residues. Trimming at V came to 4 bases and at J to 2 bases, leaving 8 bases not matched to a gene. The germline V gene encodes CDR1 SGHRS and CDR2 YFSETQ. The CDR3 spells CASSPDRALTYEQYF. The CDR3 coding sequence is TGCGCCAGCAGCCCGGACAGGGCCCTAACCTACGAGCAGTACTTC.

This chain uses TRBV10-1 with TRBJ2-3; 11 bases match TRBD1. Germline V lookup: CDR1 WNHNN, CDR2 SYGVQD (reference sequence). This CDR3 has 16 amino acids. J lost 4 bases, V lost 0 bases, and 3 bases had no gene match. CDR3 sequence: CASSESDRGQADTQYF. DNA of the CDR3: TGCGCCAGCAGTGAGTCGGACAGGGGGCAGGCAGATACGCAGTATTTT.

This rearrangement joins TRBV28 to TRBJ1-5; 10 nucleotides agree with TRBD1. Germline CDR1 MDHEN, CDR2 SYDVKM. This CDR3 has 18 amino acids. V shed 7 bases, J shed 3 bases, and the junction held 15 bases outside the gene matches. This CDR3 reads CASTFSIGQGENNQPQHF. The CDR3 DNA sequence: TGTGCCAGCACCTTCTCGATTGGACAGGGGGAAAACAATCAGCCCCAGCATTTT. Full variable domain (remainder filled in from reference TRBV28 and TRBJ1-5): DVKVTQSSRYLVKRTGEKVFLECVQDMDHENMFWYRQDPGLGLRLIYFSYDVKMKEKGDIPEGYSVSREKKERFSLILESASTNQTSMYLCASTFSIGQGENNQPQHFGDGTRLSIL.

This rearrangement joins TRBV11-2 to TRBJ1-1, with a weak D call TRBD1 (6 bases). V dropped 1 base and J dropped 3 bases, with 18 bases sitting between them. Per the germline V gene, CDR1 is SGHAT and CDR2 is FQNNGV. The CDR3 length is 17 residues. The CDR3 loop is CASSLVLGGTKYTEAFF. CDR3 sequence (DNA): TGTGCCAGCAGCTTAGTTTTAGGGGGAACTAAGTACACTGAAGCTTTCTTT.

The chain employs TRBV19 and TRBJ1-3; D unclear. The CDR3 is 14 residues long. Deletions cut 6 bases from V and 0 bases from J, with 9 bases between. Per germline, CDR1 LNHDA and CDR2 SQIVND (reference sequence). This chain's CDR3 is CASRESLSGNTIYF. The DNA of the CDR3 is TGTGCCAGTAGAGAGAGCCTCTCTGGAAACACCATATATTTT.